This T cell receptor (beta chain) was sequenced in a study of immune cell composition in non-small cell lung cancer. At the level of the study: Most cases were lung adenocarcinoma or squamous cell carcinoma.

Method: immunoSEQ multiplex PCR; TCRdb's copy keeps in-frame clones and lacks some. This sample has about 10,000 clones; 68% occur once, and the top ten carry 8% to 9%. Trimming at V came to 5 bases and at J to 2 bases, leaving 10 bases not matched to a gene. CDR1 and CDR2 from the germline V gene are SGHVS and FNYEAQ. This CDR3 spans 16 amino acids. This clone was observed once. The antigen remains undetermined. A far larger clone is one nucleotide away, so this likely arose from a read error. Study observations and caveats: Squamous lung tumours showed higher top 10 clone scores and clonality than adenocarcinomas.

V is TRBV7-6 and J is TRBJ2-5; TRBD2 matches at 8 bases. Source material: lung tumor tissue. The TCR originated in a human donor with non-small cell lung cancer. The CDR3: CASSQDWRGVQETQYF. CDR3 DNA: TGTGCCAGCAGCCAAGATTGGCGGGGGGTTCAAGAGACCCAGTACTTC.